This TCR beta chain was captured in a study of CD8 T cells in Susac syndrome. Sequencing of TCR beta was performed on blood CD8+ and CD4+ T cells. The germline gives CDR1 MNHEY, CDR2 SMNVEV (reference sequence). The trim removed 3 bases at V and 6 bases at J, leaving 7 bases unmatched. The CDR3 length is 16 residues. With random hexamers, about 0.5 to 1 ug RNA was reverse transcribed. TCRdb re-analysed the immunoSEQ multiplex PCR reads in MiXCR, keeping a single row per CDR3 protein. The repertoire holds roughly 200,000 distinct CDR3 sequences, with roughly 94% as singletons. The chain employs TRBV27 and TRBJ1-6; 8 nucleotides match TRBD1. Material: CD4+ T cells from PBMCs. The source is a human donor in good health. The CDR3 DNA is TGTGCCAGCAGTTTGCTCTGGACAGGGCGTAATTCACCCCTCCACTTT. This codes for CASSLLWTGRNSPLHF.